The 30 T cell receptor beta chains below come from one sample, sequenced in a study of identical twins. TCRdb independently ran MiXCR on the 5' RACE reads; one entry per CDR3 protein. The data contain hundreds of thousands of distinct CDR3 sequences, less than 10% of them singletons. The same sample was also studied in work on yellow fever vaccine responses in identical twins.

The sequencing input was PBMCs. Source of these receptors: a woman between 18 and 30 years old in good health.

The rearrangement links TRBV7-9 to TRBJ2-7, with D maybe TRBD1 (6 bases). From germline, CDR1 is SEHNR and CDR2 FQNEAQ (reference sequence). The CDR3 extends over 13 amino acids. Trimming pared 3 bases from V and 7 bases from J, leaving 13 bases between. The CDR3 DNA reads TGTGCCAGCAGCTTTCAGGGGAACCGTGAGCAGTACTTC. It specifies CASSFQGNREQYF.

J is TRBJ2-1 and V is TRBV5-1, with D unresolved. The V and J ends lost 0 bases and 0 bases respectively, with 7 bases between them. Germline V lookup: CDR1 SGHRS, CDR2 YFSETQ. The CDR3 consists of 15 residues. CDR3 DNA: TGCGCCAGCAGCTTGGATTGGAGCTCCTACAATGAGCAGTTCTTC. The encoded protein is CASSLDWSSYNEQFF.

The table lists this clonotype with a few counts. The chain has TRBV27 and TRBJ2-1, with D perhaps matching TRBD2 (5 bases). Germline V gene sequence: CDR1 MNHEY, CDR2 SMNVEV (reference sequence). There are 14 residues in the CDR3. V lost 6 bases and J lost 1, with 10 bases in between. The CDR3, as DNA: TGTGCCAGCAGGAGAGGGATATCCTACAATGAGCAGTTCTTC. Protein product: CASRRGISYNEQFF.

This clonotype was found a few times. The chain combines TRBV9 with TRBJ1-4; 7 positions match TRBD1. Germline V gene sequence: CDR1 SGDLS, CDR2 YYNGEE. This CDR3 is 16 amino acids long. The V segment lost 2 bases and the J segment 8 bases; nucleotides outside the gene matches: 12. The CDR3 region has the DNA TGTGCCAGCAGCGTTCGACCGACAGGGTTCGGAGAAAAACTGTTTTTT. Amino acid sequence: CASSVRPTGFGEKLFF.

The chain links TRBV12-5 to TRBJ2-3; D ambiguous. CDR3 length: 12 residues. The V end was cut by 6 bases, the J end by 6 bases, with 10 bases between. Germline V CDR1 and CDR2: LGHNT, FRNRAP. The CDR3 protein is CASGQNGDTQYF. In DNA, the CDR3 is TGTGCTAGTGGCCAAAACGGGGATACGCAGTATTTT.

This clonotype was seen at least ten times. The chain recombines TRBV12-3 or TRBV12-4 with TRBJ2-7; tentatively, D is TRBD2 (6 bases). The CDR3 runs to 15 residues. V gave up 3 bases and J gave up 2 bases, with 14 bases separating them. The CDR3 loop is CASSFFVGGTYEQYF. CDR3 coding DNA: TGTGCCAGCAGTTTTTTTGTGGGAGGAACCTACGAGCAGTACTTC.

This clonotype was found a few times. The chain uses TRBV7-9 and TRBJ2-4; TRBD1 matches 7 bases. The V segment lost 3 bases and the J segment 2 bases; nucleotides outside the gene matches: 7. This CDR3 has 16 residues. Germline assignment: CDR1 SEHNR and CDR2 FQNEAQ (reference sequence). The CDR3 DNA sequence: TGTGCCAGCAGCTTGGTACAGACAGGGTCCAAAAACATTCAGTACTTC. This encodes CASSLVQTGSKNIQYF.

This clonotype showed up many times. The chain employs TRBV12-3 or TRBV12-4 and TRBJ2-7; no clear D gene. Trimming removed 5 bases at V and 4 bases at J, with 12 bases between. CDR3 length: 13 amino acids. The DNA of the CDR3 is TGTGCCAGCAGTATCAGACGGATTTACGAGCAGTACTTC. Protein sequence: CASSIRRIYEQYF.

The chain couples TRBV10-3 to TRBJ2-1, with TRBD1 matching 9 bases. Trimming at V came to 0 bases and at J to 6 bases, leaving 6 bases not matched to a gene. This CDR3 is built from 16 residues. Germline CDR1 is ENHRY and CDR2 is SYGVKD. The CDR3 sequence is CAISESGTGFFNEQFF. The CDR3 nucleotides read TGTGCCATCAGTGAGTCAGGGACAGGGTTTTTCAATGAGCAGTTCTTC.

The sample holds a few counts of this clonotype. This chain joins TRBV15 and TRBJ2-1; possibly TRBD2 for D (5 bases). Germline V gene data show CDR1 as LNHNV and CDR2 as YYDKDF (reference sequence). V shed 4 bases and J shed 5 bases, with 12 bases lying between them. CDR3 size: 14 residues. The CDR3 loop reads CATSISDSNNEQFF. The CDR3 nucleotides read TGTGCCACCAGCATTTCGGACTCAAACAATGAGCAGTTCTTC.

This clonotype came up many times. The CDR3 region has the DNA TGTGCCAGCAGTTTATCGAGGCCGGGAGACACAGATACGCAGTATTTT. Translated, it gives CASSLSRPGDTDTQYF. The rearrangement uses TRBV27 and TRBJ2-3, with D possibly TRBD2 on 6 matching bases. Per germline, CDR1 MNHEY and CDR2 SMNVEV (reference sequence). The CDR3 has 16 amino acids. The germline V and J ends were trimmed by 0 bases and 2 bases, with 12 bases remaining between them.

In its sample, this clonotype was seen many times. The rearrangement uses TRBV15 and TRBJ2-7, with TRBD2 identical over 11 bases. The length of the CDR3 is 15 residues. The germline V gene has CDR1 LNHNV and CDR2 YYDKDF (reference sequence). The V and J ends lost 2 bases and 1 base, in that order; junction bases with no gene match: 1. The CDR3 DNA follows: TGTGCCACCAGCAGACTAGCGGGAGGTTCCTACGAGCAGTACTTC. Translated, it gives CATSRLAGGSYEQYF. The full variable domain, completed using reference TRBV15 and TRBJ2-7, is DAMVIQNPRYQVTQFGKPVTLSCSQTLNHNVMYWYQQKSSQAPKLLFHYYDKDFNNEADTPDNFQSRRPNTSFCFLDIRSPGLGDTAMYLCATSRLAGGSYEQYFGPGTRLTVT.

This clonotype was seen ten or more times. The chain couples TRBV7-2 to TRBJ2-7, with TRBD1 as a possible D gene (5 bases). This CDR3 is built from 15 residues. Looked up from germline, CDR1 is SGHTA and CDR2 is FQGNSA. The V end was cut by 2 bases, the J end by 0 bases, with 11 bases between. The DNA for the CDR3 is TGTGCCAGCAGCTTAAACCAGGGCTTCTCCTACGAGCAGTACTTC. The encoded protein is CASSLNQGFSYEQYF.

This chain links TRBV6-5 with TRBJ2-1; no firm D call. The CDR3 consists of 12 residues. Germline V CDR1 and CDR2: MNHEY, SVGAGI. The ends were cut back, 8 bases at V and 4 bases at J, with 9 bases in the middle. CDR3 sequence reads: CASRNTYNEQFF. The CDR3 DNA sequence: TGTGCCAGCCGAAACACGTACAATGAGCAGTTCTTC.

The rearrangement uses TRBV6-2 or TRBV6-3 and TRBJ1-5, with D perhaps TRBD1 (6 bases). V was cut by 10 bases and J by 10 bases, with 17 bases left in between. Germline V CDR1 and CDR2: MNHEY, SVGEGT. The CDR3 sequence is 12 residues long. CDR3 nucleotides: TGTGCCATTGGACAGAGTGAGCTACCCCAGCATTTT. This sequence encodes CAIGQSELPQHF.

CDR3 sequence: CASSFESGGSYEQYF. The CDR3 DNA is TGTGCCAGCAGCTTTGAGTCGGGAGGCTCCTACGAGCAGTACTTC. V usage is TRBV7-2 and J usage is TRBJ2-7; TRBD2 matches at 7 bases. The V and J ends lost 3 bases and 0 bases, in that order; junction bases with no gene match: 5. CDR1 SGHTA and CDR2 FQGNSA come from the germline V gene. The CDR3 covers 15 residues. Drawing the rest from reference TRBV7-2 and TRBJ2-7, the complete variable domain is GAGVSQSPSNKVTEKGKDVELRCDPISGHTALYWYRQSLGQGLEFLIYFQGNSAPDKSGLPSDRFSAERTGGSVSTLTIQRTQQEDSAVYLCASSFESGGSYEQYFGPGTRLTVT.

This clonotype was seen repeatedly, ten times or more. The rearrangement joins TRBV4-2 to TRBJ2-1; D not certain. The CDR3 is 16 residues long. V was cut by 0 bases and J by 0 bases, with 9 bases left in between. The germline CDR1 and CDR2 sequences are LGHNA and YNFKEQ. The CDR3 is CASSQDQESSYNEQFF. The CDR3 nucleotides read TGTGCCAGCAGCCAAGATCAGGAAAGCTCCTACAATGAGCAGTTCTTC.

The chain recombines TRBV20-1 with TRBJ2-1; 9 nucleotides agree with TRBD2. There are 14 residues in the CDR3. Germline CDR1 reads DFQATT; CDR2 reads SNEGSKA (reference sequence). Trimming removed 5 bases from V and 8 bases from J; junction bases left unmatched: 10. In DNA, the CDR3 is TGCAGTGCTCCTCGGCGGGGGGGTTATGATGAGCAGTTCTTC. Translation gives CSAPRRGGYDEQFF.

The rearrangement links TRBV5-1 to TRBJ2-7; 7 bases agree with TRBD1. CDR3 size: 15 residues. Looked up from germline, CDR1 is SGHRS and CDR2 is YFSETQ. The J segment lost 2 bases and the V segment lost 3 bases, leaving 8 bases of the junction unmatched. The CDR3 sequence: CASSWNLGQAYEQYF. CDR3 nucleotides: TGCGCCAGCAGCTGGAACCTAGGACAGGCCTACGAGCAGTACTTC.

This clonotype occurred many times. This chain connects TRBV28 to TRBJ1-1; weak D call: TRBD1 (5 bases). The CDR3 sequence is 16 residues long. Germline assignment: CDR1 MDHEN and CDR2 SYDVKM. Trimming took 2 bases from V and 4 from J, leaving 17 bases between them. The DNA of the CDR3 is TGTGCCAGCAGTTTAGCAGGGTTAAGTGTAGGCACTGAAGCTTTCTTT. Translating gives CASSLAGLSVGTEAFF.

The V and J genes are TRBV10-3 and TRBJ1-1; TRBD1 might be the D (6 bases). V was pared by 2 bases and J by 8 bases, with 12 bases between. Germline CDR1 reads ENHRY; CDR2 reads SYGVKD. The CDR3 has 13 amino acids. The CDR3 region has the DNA TGTGCCATCAGTGAGCCCGGGGGCAACGAAGCTTTCTTT. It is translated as CAISEPGGNEAFF.

The DNA for the CDR3 is TGTGCCAGCAGCCGGGAGAGTGGGGACTTCTCCTACGAGCAGTACTTC. It translates to CASSRESGDFSYEQYF. This chain links TRBV14 with TRBJ2-7, with a possible D match to TRBD2 (6 bases). The V end lost 4 bases, the J end lost 0 bases, and 16 bases lay between the germline ends. Germline lookup yields CDR1 SGHDN and CDR2 FVKESK. The CDR3 covers 16 residues.

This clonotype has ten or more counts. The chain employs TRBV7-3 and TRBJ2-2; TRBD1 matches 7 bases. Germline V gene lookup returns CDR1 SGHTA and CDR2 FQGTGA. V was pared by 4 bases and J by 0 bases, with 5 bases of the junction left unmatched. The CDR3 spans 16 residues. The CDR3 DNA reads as TGTGCCAGCAGCTCGAGGACAGGAGCGAACACCGGGGAGCTGTTTTTT. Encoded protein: CASSSRTGANTGELFF.

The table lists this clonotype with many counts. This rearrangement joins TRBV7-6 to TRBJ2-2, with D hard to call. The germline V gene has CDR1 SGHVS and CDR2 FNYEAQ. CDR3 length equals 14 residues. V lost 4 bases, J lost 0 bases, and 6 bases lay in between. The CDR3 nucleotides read TGTGCCAGCAGCTGGACCCCGAACACCGGGGAGCTGTTTTTT. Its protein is CASSWTPNTGELFF.

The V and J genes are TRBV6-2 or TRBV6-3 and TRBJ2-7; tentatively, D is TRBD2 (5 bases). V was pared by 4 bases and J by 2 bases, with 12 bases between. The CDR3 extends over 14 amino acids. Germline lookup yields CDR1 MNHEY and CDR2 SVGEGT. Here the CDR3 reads CASSSRRGTYEQYF. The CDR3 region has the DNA TGTGCCAGCAGTTCAAGGAGAGGGACCTACGAGCAGTACTTC.

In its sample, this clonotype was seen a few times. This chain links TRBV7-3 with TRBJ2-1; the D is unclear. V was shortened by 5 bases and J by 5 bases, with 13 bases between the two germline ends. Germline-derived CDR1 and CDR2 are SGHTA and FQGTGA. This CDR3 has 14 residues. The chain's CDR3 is CASSRTPIDNEQFF. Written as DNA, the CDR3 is TGTGCCAGCAGCCGAACCCCTATAGACAATGAGCAGTTCTTC.

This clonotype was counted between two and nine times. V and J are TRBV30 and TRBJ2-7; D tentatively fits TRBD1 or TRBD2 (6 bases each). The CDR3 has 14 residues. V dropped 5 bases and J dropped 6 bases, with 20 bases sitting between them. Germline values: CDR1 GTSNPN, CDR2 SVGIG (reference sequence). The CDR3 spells CAWAPRGGRGEQYF. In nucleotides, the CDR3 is TGTGCCTGGGCTCCGAGAGGGGGGCGCGGCGAGCAGTACTTC.

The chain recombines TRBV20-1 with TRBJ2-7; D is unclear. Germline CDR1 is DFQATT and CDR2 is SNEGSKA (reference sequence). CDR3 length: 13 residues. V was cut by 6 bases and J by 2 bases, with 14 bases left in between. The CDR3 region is CSASQALAYEQYF. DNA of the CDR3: TGCAGTGCCTCCCAGGCCCTCGCCTACGAGCAGTACTTC.

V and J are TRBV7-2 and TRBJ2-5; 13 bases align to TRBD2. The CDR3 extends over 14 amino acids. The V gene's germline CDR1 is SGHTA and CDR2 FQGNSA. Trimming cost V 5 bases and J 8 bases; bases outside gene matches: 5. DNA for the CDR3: TGTGCCAGCAGCCCCGGGACTAGCGGGGCTACCCAGTACTTC. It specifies CASSPGTSGATQYF.

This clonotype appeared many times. As DNA, the CDR3 is TGCGCCAGCAGCCTCGGGACAGCGGGCGAGCAGTACTTC. Its protein is CASSLGTAGEQYF. The rearrangement links TRBV5-1 to TRBJ2-7; D possibly corresponds to TRBD1 (7 bases). The CDR3 sequence is 13 residues long. The V end was cut by 4 bases, the J end by 6 bases, with 14 bases between. CDR1 and CDR2 from the germline V gene are SGHRS and YFSETQ.